The text below deals with one T cell receptor (beta chain). Its antigen is unidentified. This entry belongs to a study of cytomegalovirus exposure and HLA in healthy donors. PCR primers comprised 60 Vbeta and 13 Jbeta primers. Only in-frame clones appear in the TCRdb table, and some are missing; sequencing was by immunoSEQ multiplex PCR. This sample has approximately 130,000 clones, with 80% to 90% found just once. The study's findings and limits: HLA allele associations emerged for 17,000 or so TCR beta sequences in a later analysis, at 0.05 false discovery rate. Accurate prediction of most subjects' HLA-A and HLA-B alleles from TCR beta sequences was reported.

The V gene lost 4 bases and the J gene lost 6 bases, with 11 bases spanning the gap. The V gene's germline CDR1 is SGHRS and CDR2 YFSETQ. This CDR3 region has 13 residues. This TCR came from a man aged 45-65 years in good health and CMV-seronegative. What was sequenced was PBMCs. This chain joins TRBV5-1 and TRBJ1-3; TRBD1 might be the D (5 bases). CDR3 sequence reads: CASSPDILNTIYF. In DNA form, the CDR3 reads TGCGCCAGCAGCCCGGACATACTAAACACCATATATTTT.